A selection of T cell receptor beta chains follows, all from one sample in a study of CD8 T cells in ankylosing spondylitis. MiXCR was run by TCRdb on the 5' RACE reads, yielding one entry per CDR3 protein. The data show approximately 340,000 distinct CDR3 sequences, with about 15% seen just once and approximately 1% held by the top ten. Sequenced material: blood, either unsorted or a sorted T cell fraction (not recorded which). These receptors were taken from a male donor with ankylosing spondylitis or in good health (not recorded which). CDR3s include the opening cysteine and the closing phenylalanine or tryptophan. D genes are given only for firm matches. Clone sizes are given selectively: once, few, many, or a class where the clone is expanded.

J: TRBJ2-7; size: many; D: -; V: TRBV29-1; DNA: TGCAGCGTTGAGGCGGGCAGAACGTACGAGCAGTACTTC; CDR3: CSVEAGRTYEQYF
J: TRBJ2-5; size: -; D: TRBD2; V: TRBV11-3; DNA: TGTGCCAGCAGCGAAAGACTAGCCAGCAGAGAGACCCAGTACTTC; CDR3: CASSERLASRETQYF
J: TRBJ1-2; size: -; D: -; V: TRBV10-3; DNA: TGTGCCATCAGTGGGGAACGGACGGCCTACACCTTC; CDR3: CAISGERTAYTF
J: TRBJ2-7; size: few; D: TRBD1; V: TRBV10-3; DNA: TGTGCCATCAGTCTCACCCGGACAGGGGAAGGGTACGAGCAGTACTTC; CDR3: CAISLTRTGEGYEQYF
J: TRBJ2-1; size: few; D: -; V: TRBV4-2; DNA: TGTGCCAGCAGCCAGGCCCGTCTAGGTGAGCAGTTCTTC; CDR3: CASSQARLGEQFF
J: TRBJ1-1; size: few; D: -; V: TRBV5-1; DNA: TGCGCCAGCAGATACGCAGAGAACACTGAAGCTTTCTTT; CDR3: CASRYAENTEAFF
J: TRBJ1-1; size: -; D: -; V: TRBV27; DNA: TGTGCCAGCAGCCCCCGATGGGTTTTTAGAAACACTGAAGCTTTCTTT; CDR3: CASSPRWVFRNTEAFF
J: TRBJ1-2; size: few; D: -; V: TRBV7-8; DNA: TGTGCCAGCAGCCACCGGGTGGGGTTAGGCTACACCTTC; CDR3: CASSHRVGLGYTF
J: TRBJ2-5; size: many; D: -; V: TRBV27; DNA: TGTGCCAGCGGACGGATACAAGAGACCCAGTACTTC; CDR3: CASGRIQETQYF
J: TRBJ1-1; size: many; D: -; V: TRBV12-3/TRBV12-4; DNA: TGTGCCAGCAGTGAGGACACTGAAGCTTTCTTT; CDR3: CASSEDTEAFF
J: TRBJ1-4; size: few; D: -; V: TRBV7-2; DNA: TGTGCCAGCAGCCTAAGACAGGACGCGAGAGGTGAAAAACTGTTTTTT; CDR3: CASSLRQDARGEKLFF
J: TRBJ1-2; size: -; D: -; V: TRBV5-1; DNA: TGCGCCAGCAGCTTGGAGGCAGGGCCCCCATATGGCTACACCTTC; CDR3: CASSLEAGPPYGYTF
J: TRBJ1-1; size: few; D: TRBD1; V: TRBV7-9; DNA: TGTGCCAGCAGCTTAGCTCGGGACAGGGTTGAAGCTTTCTTT; CDR3: CASSLARDRVEAFF
J: TRBJ2-1; size: -; D: TRBD2; V: TRBV10-3; DNA: TGTGCCATCACAGCGGGGGGACTCAATGAGCAGTTCTTC; CDR3: CAITAGGLNEQFF
J: TRBJ1-4; size: -; D: -; V: TRBV10-3; DNA: TGTGCCATCAGTGAGTCCGGTGGTGCAACTAATGAAAAACTGTTTTTT; CDR3: CAISESGGATNEKLFF
J: TRBJ2-2; size: many; D: -; V: TRBV12-3/TRBV12-4; DNA: TGTGCCAGCAGTTTGGGTCTGAACACCGGGGAGCTGTTTTTT; CDR3: CASSLGLNTGELFF
J: TRBJ2-7; size: -; D: TRBD1; V: TRBV18; DNA: TGTGCCAGCTCGGCCGAGACAGGGCGCGAGCAGTACTTC; CDR3: CASSAETGREQYF
J: TRBJ2-1; size: -; D: TRBD2; V: TRBV20-1; DNA: TGCAGTGCTAGCGGAACTAGCGGGCACTACAATGAGCAGTTCTTC; CDR3: CSASGTSGHYNEQFF
J: TRBJ1-5; size: -; D: -; V: TRBV5-8; DNA: TGTGCCAGCAACCTGCCCAGGGGCGCTCAGCCCCAGCATTTT; CDR3: CASNLPRGAQPQHF
J: TRBJ2-2; size: -; D: TRBD1; V: TRBV10-3; DNA: TGTGCCATCACCCGGACAGGGGTCACCGGGGAGCTGTTTTTT; CDR3: CAITRTGVTGELFF
J: TRBJ2-5; size: -; D: -; V: TRBV20-1; DNA: TGCAGTGCTCATCGGGAGACCCAGTACTTC; CDR3: CSAHRETQYF
J: TRBJ1-1; size: -; D: -; V: TRBV18; DNA: TGTGCCAGCTCGGGACCCGTCGGGACTGAAGCTTTCTTT; CDR3: CASSGPVGTEAFF
J: TRBJ2-2; size: -; D: -; V: TRBV10-3; DNA: TGTGCCATCACCGCGGGGCAGGGGGACACCGGGGAGCTGTTTTTT; CDR3: CAITAGQGDTGELFF
J: TRBJ1-6; size: -; D: -; V: TRBV12-3/TRBV12-4; DNA: TGTGCCAGCAAGGTGACAGGAAGGAATTCACCCCTCCACTTT; CDR3: CASKVTGRNSPLHF